The rows below give T cell receptor beta chains drawn from one sample of a study of kidney transplant recipient with SARS-CoV-2 infection. TCRdb passed the reads through MiXCR, listing each CDR3 protein once. The repertoire consists of 250,000 or so distinct CDR3 sequences, with under 35% occurring once and the leading ten covering less than 8.5%. This material consisted of a blood sample, taken at baseline and on roughly day 120 from a kidney transplant recipient. Receptor source: a male patient aged 30 to 40 who had COVID-19 and was a kidney transplant recipient. The T cells may come from the graft donor. CDR3s include the opening cysteine and the closing phenylalanine or tryptophan.

TRBV23-1	TRBJ1-2	CASSGTALRRKAYGYTF
TRBV30	TRBJ1-2	CAWPSKRYRKTYGYTF
TRBV6-4	TRBJ1-2	CASSQDSSHGKTYGYTF
TRBV7-2	TRBJ2-7	CASSLYYEQYF
TRBV5-6	TRBJ2-7	CASSLAPGDYEQYF
TRBV6-2/TRBV6-3	TRBJ1-1	CASSSVAGVALSEAFF
TRBV6-1	TRBJ1-1	CASSEYRGTVGTEAFF
TRBV11-3	TRBJ1-2	CASSGTHDLGKTYGYTF
TRBV6-5	TRBJ2-1	CASSRQRNNEQFF
TRBV6-5	TRBJ2-7	CASSDTTGALGSYEQYF
TRBV7-2	TRBJ2-3	CASSSGVSTDTQYF
TRBV7-3	TRBJ2-1	CASSSWGVPYNEQFF
TRBV6-2/TRBV6-3	TRBJ2-6	CASSYLSVPSGANVLTF
TRBV27	TRBJ2-3	CASRTLAGDTDTQYF
TRBV6-5	TRBJ2-3	CASSGLDRATDTQYF
TRBV21-1	TRBJ2-3	CASRQGVATVMQDTQYF
TRBV20-1	TRBJ2-1	CSASPRSTNEQFF
TRBV7-1	TRBJ1-2	CASSDKTHEGKTYGYTF
TRBV2	TRBJ1-2	CASTGTVGSYGYTF
TRBV21-1	TRBJ1-6	CASRRQVADSPLHF
TRBV6-1	TRBJ2-5	CASSDGLAIGETQYF
TRBV19	TRBJ2-1	CASSRGRYNEQFF
TRBV2	TRBJ1-4	CASSGQGGFEKLFF
TRBV7-8	NA	CASSFSAGEGYEQYF
TRBV19	TRBJ1-5	CASSRVRGVDQPQHF
TRBV30	TRBJ1-3	CAWTRDRGSTIYF
TRBV11-2	TRBJ1-2	CASSMRATSRKTYGYTF
TRBV28	TRBJ1-2	CASSLWDGYTF
TRBV14	TRBJ2-2	CASSPIQANTGELFF
TRBV10-2	TRBJ2-7	CATRLAGGPHEQYF
TRBV19	TRBJ1-2	CASSAPGTNRKTYGYTF